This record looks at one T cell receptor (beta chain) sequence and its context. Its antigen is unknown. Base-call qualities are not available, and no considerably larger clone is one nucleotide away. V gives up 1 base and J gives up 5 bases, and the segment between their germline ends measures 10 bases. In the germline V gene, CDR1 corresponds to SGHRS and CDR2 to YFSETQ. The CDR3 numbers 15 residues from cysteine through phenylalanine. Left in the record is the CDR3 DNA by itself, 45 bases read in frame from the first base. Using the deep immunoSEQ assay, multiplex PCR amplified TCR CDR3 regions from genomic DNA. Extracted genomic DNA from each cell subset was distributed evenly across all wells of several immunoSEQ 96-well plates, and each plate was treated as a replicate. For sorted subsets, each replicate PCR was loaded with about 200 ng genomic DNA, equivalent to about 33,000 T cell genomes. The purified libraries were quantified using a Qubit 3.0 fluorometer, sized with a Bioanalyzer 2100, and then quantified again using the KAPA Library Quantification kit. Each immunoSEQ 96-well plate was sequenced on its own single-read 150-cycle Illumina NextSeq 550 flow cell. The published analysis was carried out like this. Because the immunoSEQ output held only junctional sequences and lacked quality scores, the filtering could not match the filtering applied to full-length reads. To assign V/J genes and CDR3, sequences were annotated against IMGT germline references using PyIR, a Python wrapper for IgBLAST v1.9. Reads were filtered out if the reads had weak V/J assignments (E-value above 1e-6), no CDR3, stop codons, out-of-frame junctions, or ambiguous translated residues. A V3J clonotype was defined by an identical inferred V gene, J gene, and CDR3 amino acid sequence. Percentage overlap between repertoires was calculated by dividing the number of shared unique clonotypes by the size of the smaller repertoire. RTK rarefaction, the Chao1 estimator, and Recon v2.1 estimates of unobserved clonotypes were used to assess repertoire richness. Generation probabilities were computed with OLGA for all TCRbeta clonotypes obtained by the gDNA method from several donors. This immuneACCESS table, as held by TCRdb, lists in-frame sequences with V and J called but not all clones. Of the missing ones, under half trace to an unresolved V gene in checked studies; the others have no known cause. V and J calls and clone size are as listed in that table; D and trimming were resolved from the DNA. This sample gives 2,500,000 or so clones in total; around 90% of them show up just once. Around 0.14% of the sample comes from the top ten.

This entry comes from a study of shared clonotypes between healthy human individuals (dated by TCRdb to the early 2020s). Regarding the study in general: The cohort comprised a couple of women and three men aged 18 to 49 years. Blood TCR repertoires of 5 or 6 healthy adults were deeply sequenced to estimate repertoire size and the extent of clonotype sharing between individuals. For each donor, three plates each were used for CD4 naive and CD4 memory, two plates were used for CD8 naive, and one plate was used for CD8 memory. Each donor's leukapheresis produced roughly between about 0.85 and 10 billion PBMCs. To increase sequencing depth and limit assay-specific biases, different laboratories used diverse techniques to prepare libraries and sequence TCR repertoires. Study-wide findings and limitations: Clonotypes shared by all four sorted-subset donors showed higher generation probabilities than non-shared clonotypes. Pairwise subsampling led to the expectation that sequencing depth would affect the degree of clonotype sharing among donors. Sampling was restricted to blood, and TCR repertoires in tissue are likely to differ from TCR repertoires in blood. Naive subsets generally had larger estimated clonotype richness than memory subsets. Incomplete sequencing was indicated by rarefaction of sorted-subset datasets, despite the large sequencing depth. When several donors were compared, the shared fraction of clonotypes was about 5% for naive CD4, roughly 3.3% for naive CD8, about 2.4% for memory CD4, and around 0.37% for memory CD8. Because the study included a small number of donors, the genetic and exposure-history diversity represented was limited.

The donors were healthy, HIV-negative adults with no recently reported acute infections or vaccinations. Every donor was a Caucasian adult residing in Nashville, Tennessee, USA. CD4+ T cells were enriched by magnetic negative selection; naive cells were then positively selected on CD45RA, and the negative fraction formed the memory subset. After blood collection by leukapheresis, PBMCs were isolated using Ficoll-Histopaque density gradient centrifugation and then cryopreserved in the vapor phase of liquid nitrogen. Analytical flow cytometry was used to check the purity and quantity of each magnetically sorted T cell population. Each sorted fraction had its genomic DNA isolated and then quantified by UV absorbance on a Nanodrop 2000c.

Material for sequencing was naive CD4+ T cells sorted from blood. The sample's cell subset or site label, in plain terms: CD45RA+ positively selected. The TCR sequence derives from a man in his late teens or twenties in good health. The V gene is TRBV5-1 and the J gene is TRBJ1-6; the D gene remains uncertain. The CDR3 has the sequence CASSLSAQDNSPLHF. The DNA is TGCGCCAGCAGCTTGTCCGCGCAGGATAATTCACCCCTCCACTTT.